The clone carrying this TCR beta chain was picked up many times. The antigen is undetermined. Uncontrolled infection, other autoimmune disease, pregnancy or lactation barred patients from enrollment. It was RNA transcripts that yielded the amplified TCR beta CDR3 regions. RT-PCR in the first round (using the HTBI primer set) targeted the TCR CDR3. TCRdb passed the multiplex PCR reads through MiXCR, listing each CDR3 protein once. The sample contains 400,000 to 500,000 distinct CDR3 sequences, 14% to 15% of which appear only once. The entry originates in a study of T cells in Graves' hyperthyroidism and ophthalmopathy. About the study: Peripheral blood samples were taken at initial diagnosis, prior to any treatment. Study results and limitations: From stable hyperthyroidism, ophthalmopathy was set apart by a 13 V-J model. Ophthalmopathy was model-predicted a median roughly 6.2 months pre-onset.

This CDR3 has 15 amino acids. Trimming left V 4 bases short and J 0 bases short, with 12 bases between. CDR1 is SGHAT and CDR2 is FQDESV in the germline V gene (reference sequence). The source of this sequence is a man between 18 and 35 years old with Graves' ophthalmopathy. Input material: blood. The chain employs TRBV11-1 and TRBJ1-1; D perhaps matches TRBD1 (5 bases). For the CDR3, the DNA is TGTGCCAGCAGCTCGGCCGGACACGTGAACACTGAAGCTTTCTTT. Protein product: CASSSAGHVNTEAFF.